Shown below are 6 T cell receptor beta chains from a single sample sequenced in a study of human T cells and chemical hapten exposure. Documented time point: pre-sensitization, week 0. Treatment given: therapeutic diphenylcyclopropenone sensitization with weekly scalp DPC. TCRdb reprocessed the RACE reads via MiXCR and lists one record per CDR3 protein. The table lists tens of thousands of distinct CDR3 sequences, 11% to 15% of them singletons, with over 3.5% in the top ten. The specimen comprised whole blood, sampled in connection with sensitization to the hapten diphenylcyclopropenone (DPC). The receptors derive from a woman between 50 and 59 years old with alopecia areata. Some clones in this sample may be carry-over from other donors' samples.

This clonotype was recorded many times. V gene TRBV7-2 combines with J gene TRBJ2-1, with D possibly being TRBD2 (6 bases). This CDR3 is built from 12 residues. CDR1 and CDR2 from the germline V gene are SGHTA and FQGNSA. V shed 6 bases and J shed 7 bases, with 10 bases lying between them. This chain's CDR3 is CASRYSGNEQFF. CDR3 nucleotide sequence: TGTGCCAGCAGATATAGCGGAAATGAGCAGTTCTTC.

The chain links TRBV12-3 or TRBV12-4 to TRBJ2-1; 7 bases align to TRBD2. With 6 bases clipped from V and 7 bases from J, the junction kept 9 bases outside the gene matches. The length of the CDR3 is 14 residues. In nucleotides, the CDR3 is TGTGCCAGCAGCCTGGGAGGGCCTGATAATGAGCAGTTCTTC. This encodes CASSLGGPDNEQFF.

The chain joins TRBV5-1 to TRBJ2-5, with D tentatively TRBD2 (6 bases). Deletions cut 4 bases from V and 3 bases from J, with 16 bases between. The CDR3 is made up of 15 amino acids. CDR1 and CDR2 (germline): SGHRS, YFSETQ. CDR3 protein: CASSPRGGTEETQYF. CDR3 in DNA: TGCGCCAGCAGCCCCCGAGGCGGGACGGAAGAGACCCAGTACTTC.

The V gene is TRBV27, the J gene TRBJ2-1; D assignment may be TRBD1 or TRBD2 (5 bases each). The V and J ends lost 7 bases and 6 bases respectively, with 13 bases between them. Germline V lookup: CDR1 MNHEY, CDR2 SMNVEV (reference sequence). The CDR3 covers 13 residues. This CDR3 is CASNRDGSNEQFF. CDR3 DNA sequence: TGTGCCAGCAATAGGGACGGCAGCAATGAGCAGTTCTTC.

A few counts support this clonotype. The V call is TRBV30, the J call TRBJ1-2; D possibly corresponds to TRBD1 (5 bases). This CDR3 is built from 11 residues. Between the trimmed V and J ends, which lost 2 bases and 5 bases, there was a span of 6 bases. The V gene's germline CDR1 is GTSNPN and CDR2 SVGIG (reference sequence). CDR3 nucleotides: TGTGCCTGGAGTCGGGGGTATGGCTACACCTTC. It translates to CAWSRGYGYTF.

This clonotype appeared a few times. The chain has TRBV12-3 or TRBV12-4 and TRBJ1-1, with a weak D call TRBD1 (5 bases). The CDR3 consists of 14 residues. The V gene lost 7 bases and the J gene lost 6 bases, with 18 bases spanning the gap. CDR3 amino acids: CASKGAGQISEAFF. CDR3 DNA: TGTGCCAGCAAGGGAGCAGGGCAAATCTCTGAAGCTTTCTTT.